These T cell receptor beta chains were read from a single sample in a study of PD-1 blockade in classical Hodgkin lymphoma. Generated by immunoSEQ multiplex PCR, the TCRdb table keeps only in-frame clones and is missing some. The sample carries 25,000 to 35,000 clones, 94% recorded once. Source material: peripheral blood mononuclear cells (PBMCs). These receptors all come from a human donor with classical Hodgkin lymphoma. CDR3s include the opening cysteine and the closing phenylalanine or tryptophan. D genes are given only for firm matches. Not every row has a clone size; where given, it reads once, few, many or a size class.

TRBJ2-1	NA	TRBD1	TRBV19	CASSIGQGYGNEQFF	TGTGCCAGTAGTATTGGACAGGGGTACGGCAATGAGCAGTTCTTC
TRBJ2-2	once	NA	TRBV11-2	CASTPEWNTGELFF	TGTGCCAGCACCCCCGAGTGGAACACCGGGGAGCTGTTTTTT
TRBJ1-1	NA	NA	TRBV29-1	CSVEDQPNTEAFF	TGCAGCGTTGAAGACCAACCCAACACTGAAGCTTTCTTT
TRBJ2-7	NA	TRBD2	TRBV9	CASSPSYGTSSYEQYF	TGTGCCAGCAGCCCCTCATACGGGACTAGCTCCTACGAGCAGTACTTC
TRBJ2-7	NA	NA	TRBV6-1	CASIFFGGLGVEQYF	TGTGCCAGCATCTTTTTCGGAGGACTTGGGGTGGAGCAGTACTTC
TRBJ2-7	few	TRBD2	TRBV5-6	CASSSPPGLAGDPYEQYF	TGTGCCAGCAGCTCGCCGCCGGGACTAGCGGGGGACCCCTACGAGCAGTACTTC
TRBJ2-3	NA	NA	TRBV18	CASSPGLESTDTQYF	TGTGCCAGCTCACCAGGACTGGAAAGCACAGATACGCAGTATTTT
TRBJ2-1	NA	NA	TRBV7-9	CASSSSLTNNEQFF	TGTGCCAGCTCATCCTCCCTAACCAACAATGAGCAGTTCTTC
TRBJ1-1	NA	NA	TRBV2	CATAGHWERTEAFF	TGTGCCACCGCGGGACACTGGGAAAGGACTGAAGCTTTCTTT
TRBJ2-2	NA	NA	TRBV29-1	CSVTSTPGELFF	TGCAGCGTTACTAGCACACCCGGGGAGCTGTTTTTT
TRBJ2-2	NA	NA	TRBV7-9	CASSLQGNTGELFF	TGTGCCAGCAGCTTACAGGGGAACACCGGGGAGCTGTTTTTT
TRBJ2-3	NA	TRBD1	TRBV5-4	CASIIRGGQGDTQYF	TGTGCCAGCATCATAAGAGGGGGCCAAGGAGATACGCAGTATTTT
TRBJ2-7	once	TRBD2	TRBV28	CASRQGLAGVFYEQYF	TGTGCCAGCAGACAAGGACTAGCGGGAGTCTTCTACGAGCAGTACTTC
TRBJ2-5	NA	NA	TRBV2	CASRSGLFETQYF	TGTGCCAGCAGGTCAGGACTCTTCGAGACCCAGTACTTC
TRBJ1-1	once	NA	TRBV27	CASSSYRRRTEAFF	TGTGCCAGCAGTTCTTACAGGCGGAGGACTGAAGCTTTCTTT
TRBJ1-4	once	NA	TRBV4-3	CASSQRRWEKLFF	TGCGCCAGCAGCCAAAGGAGGTGGGAAAAACTGTTTTTT
TRBJ1-2	NA	NA	TRBV9	CASSVGGALGYGYTF	TGTGCCAGCAGCGTGGGTGGGGCGCTGGGCTATGGCTACACCTTC
TRBJ2-7	once	NA	TRBV27	CASSFYGGYEQYF	TGTGCCAGCAGTTTTTACGGGGGCTACGAGCAGTACTTC
TRBJ2-7	NA	NA	TRBV5-1	CASSRPQGSGDEQYF	TGCGCCAGCAGCCGACCACAGGGATCCGGGGACGAGCAGTACTTC
TRBJ2-7	once	NA	TRBV27	CASSFLPADSYEQYF	TGTGCCAGCAGTTTTCTGCCAGCGGATTCCTACGAGCAGTACTTC
TRBJ1-2	NA	NA	TRBV15	CATSREGLTGYTF	TGTGCCACCAGCAGAGAAGGACTGACCGGCTACACCTTC
TRBJ2-7	NA	TRBD2	TRBV6-6	CASSYRLAGGYEQYF	TGTGCCAGCAGTTACCGGTTAGCGGGAGGGTACGAGCAGTACTTC
TRBJ2-7	NA	TRBD2	TRBV27	CASSSGPAGGFYEQYF	TGTGCCAGCAGTTCAGGGCCTGCGGGAGGGTTCTACGAGCAGTACTTC